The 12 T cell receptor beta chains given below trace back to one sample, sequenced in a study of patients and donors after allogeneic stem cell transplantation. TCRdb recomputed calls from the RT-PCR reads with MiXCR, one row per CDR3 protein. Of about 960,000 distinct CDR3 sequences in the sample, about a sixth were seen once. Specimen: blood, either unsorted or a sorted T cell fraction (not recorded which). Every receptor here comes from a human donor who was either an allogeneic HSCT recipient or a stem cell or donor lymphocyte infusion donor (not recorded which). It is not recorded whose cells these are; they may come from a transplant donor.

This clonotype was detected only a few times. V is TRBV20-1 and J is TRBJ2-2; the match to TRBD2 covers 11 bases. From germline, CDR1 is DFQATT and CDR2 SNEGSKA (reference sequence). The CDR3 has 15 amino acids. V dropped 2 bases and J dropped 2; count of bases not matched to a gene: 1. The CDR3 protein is CSARRLAGNTGELFF. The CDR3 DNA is TGCAGTGCTAGACGACTAGCGGGAAACACCGGGGAGCTGTTTTTT.

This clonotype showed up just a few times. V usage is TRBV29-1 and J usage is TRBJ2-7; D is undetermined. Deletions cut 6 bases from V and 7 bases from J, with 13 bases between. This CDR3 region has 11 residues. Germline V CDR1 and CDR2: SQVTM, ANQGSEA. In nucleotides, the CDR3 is TGCAGCGTCTCGTTGAACTGGGAGCAGTACTTC. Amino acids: CSVSLNWEQYF.

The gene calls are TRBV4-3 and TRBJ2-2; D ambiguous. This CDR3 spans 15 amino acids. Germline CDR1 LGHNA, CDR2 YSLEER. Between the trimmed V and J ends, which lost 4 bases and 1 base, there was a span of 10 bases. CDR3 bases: TGCGCCAGCAGCCGGGTCAGAAGGAACACCGGGGAGCTGTTTTTT. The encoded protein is CASSRVRRNTGELFF.

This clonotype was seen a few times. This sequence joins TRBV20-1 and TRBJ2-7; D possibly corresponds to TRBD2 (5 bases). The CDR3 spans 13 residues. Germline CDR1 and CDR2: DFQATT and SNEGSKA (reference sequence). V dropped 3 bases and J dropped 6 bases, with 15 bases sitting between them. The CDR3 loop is CSASHQLVAEQYF. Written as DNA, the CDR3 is TGCAGTGCTAGCCATCAACTAGTTGCCGAGCAGTACTTC.

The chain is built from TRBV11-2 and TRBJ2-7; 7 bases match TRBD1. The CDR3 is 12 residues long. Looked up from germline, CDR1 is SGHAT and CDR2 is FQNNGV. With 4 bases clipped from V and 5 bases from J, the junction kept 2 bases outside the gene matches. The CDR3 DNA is TGTGCCAGCAGCTCGGGACAGCACGAGCAGTACTTC. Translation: CASSSGQHEQYF. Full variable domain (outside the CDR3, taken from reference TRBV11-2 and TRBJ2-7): EAGVAQSPRYKIIEKRQSVAFWCNPISGHATLYWYQQILGQGPKLLIQFQNNGVVDDSQLPKDRFSAERLKGVDSTLKIQPAKLEDSAVYLCASSSGQHEQYFGPGTRLTVT.

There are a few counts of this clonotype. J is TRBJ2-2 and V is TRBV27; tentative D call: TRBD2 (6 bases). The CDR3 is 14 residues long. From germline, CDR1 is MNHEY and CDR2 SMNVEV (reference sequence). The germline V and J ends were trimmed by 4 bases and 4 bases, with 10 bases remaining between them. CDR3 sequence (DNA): TGTGCCAGCAGTTCGGGACTTGCCACCGGGGAGCTGTTTTTT. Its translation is CASSSGLATGELFF.

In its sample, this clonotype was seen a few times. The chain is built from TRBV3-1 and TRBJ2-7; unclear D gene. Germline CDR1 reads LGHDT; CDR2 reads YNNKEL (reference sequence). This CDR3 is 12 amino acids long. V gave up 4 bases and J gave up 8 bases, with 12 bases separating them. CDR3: CASSPTKGKQYF. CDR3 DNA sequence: TGTGCCAGCAGCCCGACCAAAGGGAAGCAGTACTTC.

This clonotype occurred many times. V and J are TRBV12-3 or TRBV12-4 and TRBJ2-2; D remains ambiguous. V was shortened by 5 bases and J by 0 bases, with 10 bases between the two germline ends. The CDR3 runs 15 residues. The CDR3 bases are TGTGCCAGCAGTCCCCGACACGCGAACACCGGGGAGCTGTTTTTT. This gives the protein CASSPRHANTGELFF.

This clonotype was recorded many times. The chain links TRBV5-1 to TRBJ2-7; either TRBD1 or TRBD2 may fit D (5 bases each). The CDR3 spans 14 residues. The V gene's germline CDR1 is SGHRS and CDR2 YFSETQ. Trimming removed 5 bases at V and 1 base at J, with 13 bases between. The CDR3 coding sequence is TGCGCCAGCAGGTCCGGGGCCAATTCCTACGAGCAGTACTTC. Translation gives CASRSGANSYEQYF.

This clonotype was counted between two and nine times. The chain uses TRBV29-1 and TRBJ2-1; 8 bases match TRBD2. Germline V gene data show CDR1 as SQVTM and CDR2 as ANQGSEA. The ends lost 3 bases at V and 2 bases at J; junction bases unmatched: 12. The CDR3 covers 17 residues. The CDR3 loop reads CSVEGRRRGDPYNEQFF. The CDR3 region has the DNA TGCAGCGTTGAGGGCAGGCGGCGGGGGGATCCCTACAATGAGCAGTTCTTC.

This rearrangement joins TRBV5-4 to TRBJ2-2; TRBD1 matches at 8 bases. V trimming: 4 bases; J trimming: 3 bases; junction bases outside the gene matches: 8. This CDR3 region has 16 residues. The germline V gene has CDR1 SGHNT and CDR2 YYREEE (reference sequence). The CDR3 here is CASSGKQGGDTGELFF. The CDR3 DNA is TGTGCCAGCAGCGGGAAACAGGGGGGTGACACCGGGGAGCTGTTTTTT.

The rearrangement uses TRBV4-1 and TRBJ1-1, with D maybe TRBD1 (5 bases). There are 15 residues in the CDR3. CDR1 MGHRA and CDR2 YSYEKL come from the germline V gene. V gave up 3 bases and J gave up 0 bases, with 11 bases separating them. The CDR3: CASSQAQGVNTEAFF. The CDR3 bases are TGCGCCAGCAGCCAGGCCCAGGGTGTGAACACTGAAGCTTTCTTT.